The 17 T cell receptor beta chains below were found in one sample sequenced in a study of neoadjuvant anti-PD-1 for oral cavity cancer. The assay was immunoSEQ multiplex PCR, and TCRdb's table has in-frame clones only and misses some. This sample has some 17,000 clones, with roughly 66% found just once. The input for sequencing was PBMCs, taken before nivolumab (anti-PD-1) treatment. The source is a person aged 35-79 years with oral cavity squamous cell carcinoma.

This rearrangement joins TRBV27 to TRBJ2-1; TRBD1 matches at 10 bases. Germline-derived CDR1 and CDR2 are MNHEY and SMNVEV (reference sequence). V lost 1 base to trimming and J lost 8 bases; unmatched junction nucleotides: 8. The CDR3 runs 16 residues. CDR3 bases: TGTGCCAGCAGTTTATTGGGACAGGGGTTGGGGGATGAGCAGTTCTTC. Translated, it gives CASSLLGQGLGDEQFF.

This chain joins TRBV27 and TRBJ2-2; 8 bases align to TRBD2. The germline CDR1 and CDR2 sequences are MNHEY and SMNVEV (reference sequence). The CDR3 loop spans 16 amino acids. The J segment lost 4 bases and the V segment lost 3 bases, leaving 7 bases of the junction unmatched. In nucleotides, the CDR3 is TGTGCCAGCAGTTTGTCCGGGAGGGCCCTCACCGGGGAGCTGTTTTTT. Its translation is CASSLSGRALTGELFF.

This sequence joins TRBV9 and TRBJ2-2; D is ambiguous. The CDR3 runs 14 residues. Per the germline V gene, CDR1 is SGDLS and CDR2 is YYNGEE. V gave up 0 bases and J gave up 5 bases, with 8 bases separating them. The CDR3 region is CASSVALATGELFF. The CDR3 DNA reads TGTGCCAGCAGCGTAGCTTTGGCAACCGGGGAGCTGTTTTTT.

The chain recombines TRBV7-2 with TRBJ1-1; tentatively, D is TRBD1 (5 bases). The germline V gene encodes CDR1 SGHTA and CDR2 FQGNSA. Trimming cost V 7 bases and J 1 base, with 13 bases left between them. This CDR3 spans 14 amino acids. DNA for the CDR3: TGTGCCAGCACCTCGGGACTGACGAACACTGAAGCTTTCTTT. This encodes CASTSGLTNTEAFF.

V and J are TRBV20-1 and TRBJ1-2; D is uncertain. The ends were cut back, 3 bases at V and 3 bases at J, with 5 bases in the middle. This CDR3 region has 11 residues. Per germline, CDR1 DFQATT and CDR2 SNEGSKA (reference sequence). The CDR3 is CSASRDYGYTF. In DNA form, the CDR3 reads TGCAGTGCTAGCAGAGACTATGGCTACACCTTC.

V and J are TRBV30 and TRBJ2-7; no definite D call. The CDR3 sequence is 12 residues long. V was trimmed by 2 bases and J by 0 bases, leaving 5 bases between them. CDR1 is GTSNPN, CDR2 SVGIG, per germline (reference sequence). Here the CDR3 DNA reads TGTGCCTGGAGTCTAAACTCCTACGAGCAGTACTTC. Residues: CAWSLNSYEQYF.

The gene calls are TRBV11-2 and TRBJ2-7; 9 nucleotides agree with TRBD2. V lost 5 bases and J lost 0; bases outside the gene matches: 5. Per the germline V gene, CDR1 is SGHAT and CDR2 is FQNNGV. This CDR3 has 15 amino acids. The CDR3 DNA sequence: TGTGCCAGCAGCCGGTGGACTAGCGACTCCTACGAGCAGTACTTC. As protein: CASSRWTSDSYEQYF. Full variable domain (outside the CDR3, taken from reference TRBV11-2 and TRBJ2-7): EAGVAQSPRYKIIEKRQSVAFWCNPISGHATLYWYQQILGQGPKLLIQFQNNGVVDDSQLPKDRFSAERLKGVDSTLKIQPAKLEDSAVYLCASSRWTSDSYEQYFGPGTRLTVT.

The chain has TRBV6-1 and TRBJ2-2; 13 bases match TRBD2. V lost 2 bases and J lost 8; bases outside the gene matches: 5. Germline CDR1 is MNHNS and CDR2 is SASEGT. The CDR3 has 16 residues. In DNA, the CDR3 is TGTGCCAGCAGTGAAAGGACTAGCGGGAGCGGGGGGGAGCTGTTTTTT. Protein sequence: CASSERTSGSGGELFF.

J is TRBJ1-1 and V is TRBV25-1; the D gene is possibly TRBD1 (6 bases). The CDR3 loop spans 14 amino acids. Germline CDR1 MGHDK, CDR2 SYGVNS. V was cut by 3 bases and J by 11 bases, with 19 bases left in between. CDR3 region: CASSEEGGRMRAFF. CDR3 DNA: TGTGCCAGCAGTGAGGAGGGGGGGCGGATGAGGGCTTTCTTT.

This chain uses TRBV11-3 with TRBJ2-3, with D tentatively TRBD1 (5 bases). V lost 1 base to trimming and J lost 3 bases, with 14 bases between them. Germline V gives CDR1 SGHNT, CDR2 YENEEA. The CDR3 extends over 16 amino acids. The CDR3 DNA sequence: TGTGCCAGCAGCTTAGGCGTGTCAGGGCAAACAGATACGCAGTATTTT. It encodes CASSLGVSGQTDTQYF.

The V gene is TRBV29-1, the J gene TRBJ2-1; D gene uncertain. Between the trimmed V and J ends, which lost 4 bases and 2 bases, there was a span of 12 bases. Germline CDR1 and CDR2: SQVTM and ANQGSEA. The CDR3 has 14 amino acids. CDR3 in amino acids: CSVAVDPTYNEQFF. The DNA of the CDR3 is TGCAGCGTTGCGGTCGACCCTACCTACAATGAGCAGTTCTTC.

The CDR3 region has the DNA TGCGCCAGCAGGCTAAGCGGGAGCTCCTACGAGCAGTACTTC. It specifies CASRLSGSSYEQYF. V and J are TRBV5-1 and TRBJ2-7; 8 nucleotides align to TRBD2. This CDR3 is built from 14 residues. The V and J ends lost 5 bases and 0 bases, in that order; junction bases with no gene match: 4. From germline, CDR1 is SGHRS and CDR2 YFSETQ.

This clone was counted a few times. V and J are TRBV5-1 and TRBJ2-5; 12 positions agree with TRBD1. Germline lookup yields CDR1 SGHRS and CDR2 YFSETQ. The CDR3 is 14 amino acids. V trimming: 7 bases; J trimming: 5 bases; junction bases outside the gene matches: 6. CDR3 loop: CASAPGQGAETQYF. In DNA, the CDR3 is TGCGCCAGCGCCCCGGGACAGGGGGCGGAGACCCAGTACTTC. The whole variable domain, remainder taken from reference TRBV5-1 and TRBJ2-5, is KAGVTQTPRYLIKTRGQQVTLSCSPISGHRSVSWYQQTPGQGLQFLFEYFSETQRNKGNFPGRFSGRQFSNSRSEMNVSTLELGDSALYLCASAPGQGAETQYFGPGTRLLVL.

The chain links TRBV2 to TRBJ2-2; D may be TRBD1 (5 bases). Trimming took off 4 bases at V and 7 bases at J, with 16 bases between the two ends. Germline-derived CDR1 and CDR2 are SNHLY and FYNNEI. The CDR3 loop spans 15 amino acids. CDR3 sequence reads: CASSVYSQGLGELFF. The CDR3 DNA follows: TGTGCCAGCAGTGTGTATTCCCAGGGCCTCGGGGAGCTGTTTTTT.

The CDR3 region is CASRAGTGGWQYF. In DNA form, the CDR3 reads TGTGCCAGCAGGGCCGGGACAGGTGGGTGGCAGTACTTC. The rearrangement uses TRBV6-5 and TRBJ2-7; 8 nucleotides align to TRBD1. Germline V gene lookup returns CDR1 MNHEY and CDR2 SVGAGI. The CDR3 spans 13 residues. V was pared by 6 bases and J by 9 bases, with 10 bases of the junction left unmatched.

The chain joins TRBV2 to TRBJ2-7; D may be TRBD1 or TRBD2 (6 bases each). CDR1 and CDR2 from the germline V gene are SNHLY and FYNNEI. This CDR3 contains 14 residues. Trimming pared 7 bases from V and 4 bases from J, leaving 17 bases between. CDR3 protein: CASTRGGGGYEQYF. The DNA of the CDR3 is TGTGCCAGCACGAGGGGAGGAGGGGGATACGAGCAGTACTTC.

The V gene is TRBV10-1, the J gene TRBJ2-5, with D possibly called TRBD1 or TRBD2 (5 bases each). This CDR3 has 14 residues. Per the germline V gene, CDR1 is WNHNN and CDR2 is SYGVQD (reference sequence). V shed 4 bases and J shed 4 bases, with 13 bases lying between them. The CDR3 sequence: CASSAGQGPETQYF. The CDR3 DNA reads TGCGCCAGCAGTGCGGGGCAAGGTCCAGAGACCCAGTACTTC.